Listed below are T cell receptor beta chains from one sample, sequenced in a study of CD8 T cells in ankylosing spondylitis. TCRdb called the 5' RACE reads again in MiXCR, with one record for every CDR3 protein. Of under 130,000 distinct CDR3 sequences listed, 24% are singletons. Sample: synovial fluid, either unsorted or a sorted T cell fraction (not recorded which). All receptors derive from a male donor with ankylosing spondylitis. Both conserved end residues are part of each CDR3. Fields, in order: J gene, D gene, clone size, V gene, CDR3 protein, CDR3 DNA. D genes are given only for firm matches. Rows give clone size only sometimes, using once, few, many, or a class for an expanded clone.

j_gene: TRBJ1-6
d_gene: -
abundance: -
v_gene: TRBV6-1
CDR3aa: CASSEALGQGLIPPLHF
CDR3nt: TGTGCCAGCAGTGAAGCGCTTGGGCAGGGGTTAATACCGCCCCTCCACTTT

j_gene: TRBJ2-1
d_gene: TRBD2
abundance: -
v_gene: TRBV30
CDR3aa: CAWSATGTRGHEQFF
CDR3nt: TGTGCCTGGAGTGCGACCGGGACTAGAGGTCATGAGCAGTTCTTC

j_gene: TRBJ2-2
d_gene: -
abundance: -
v_gene: TRBV19
CDR3aa: CASSRRTGELFF
CDR3nt: TGTGCCAGTAGCCGGCGCACCGGGGAGCTGTTTTTT

j_gene: TRBJ2-3
d_gene: -
abundance: -
v_gene: TRBV16
CDR3aa: CASSPQDTQYF
CDR3nt: TGTGCCAGCAGCCCCCAGGATACGCAGTATTTT

j_gene: TRBJ2-1
d_gene: TRBD2
abundance: medium-sized
v_gene: TRBV29-1
CDR3aa: CSSVGRELSYNEQFF
CDR3nt: TGCAGCTCCGTGGGGCGGGAGCTCTCCTACAATGAGCAGTTCTTC

j_gene: TRBJ1-4
d_gene: -
abundance: many
v_gene: TRBV5-1
CDR3aa: CASSLESGTNEKLFF
CDR3nt: TGCGCCAGCAGCTTGGAGTCAGGGACGAATGAAAAACTGTTTTTT

j_gene: TRBJ1-1
d_gene: TRBD1
abundance: few
v_gene: TRBV5-1
CDR3aa: CASSRGDRARDTEAFF
CDR3nt: TGCGCCAGCAGCAGGGGGGACAGAGCTCGTGACACTGAAGCTTTCTTT

j_gene: TRBJ2-7
d_gene: TRBD1
abundance: few
v_gene: TRBV19
CDR3aa: CASRATGQSYEQYF
CDR3nt: TGTGCCAGTAGAGCTACGGGACAGTCCTACGAGCAGTACTTC

j_gene: TRBJ1-1
d_gene: -
abundance: -
v_gene: TRBV20-1
CDR3aa: CSADGRGTEAFF
CDR3nt: TGCAGTGCTGACGGACGAGGGACTGAAGCTTTCTTT

j_gene: TRBJ2-1
d_gene: -
abundance: -
v_gene: TRBV5-8
CDR3aa: CASSLTVNEQFF
CDR3nt: TGTGCCAGCAGCTTGACTGTCAATGAGCAGTTCTTC

j_gene: TRBJ2-7
d_gene: -
abundance: many
v_gene: TRBV5-1
CDR3aa: CASSLEGSYEQYF
CDR3nt: TGCGCCAGCAGCTTGGAGGGGTCCTACGAGCAGTACTTC

j_gene: TRBJ2-1
d_gene: -
abundance: -
v_gene: TRBV4-1
CDR3aa: CASSQVTGANEQFF
CDR3nt: TGCGCCAGCAGCCAAGTCACGGGGGCCAATGAGCAGTTCTTC

j_gene: TRBJ2-3
d_gene: TRBD2
abundance: -
v_gene: TRBV12-3/TRBV12-4
CDR3aa: CASSPHSGSPTDTQYF
CDR3nt: TGTGCCAGCAGCCCTCATAGCGGGAGCCCCACAGATACGCAGTATTTT

j_gene: TRBJ2-1
d_gene: -
abundance: -
v_gene: TRBV5-1
CDR3aa: CASSLLGNYYNEQFF
CDR3nt: TGCGCCAGCAGCCTGCTGGGAAATTATTACAATGAGCAGTTCTTC

j_gene: TRBJ2-3
d_gene: TRBD2
abundance: -
v_gene: TRBV4-2
CDR3aa: CASSQEPSGSFTDTQYF
CDR3nt: TGTGCCAGCAGCCAAGAACCTAGCGGGAGCTTCACAGATACGCAGTATTTT

j_gene: TRBJ2-3
d_gene: TRBD2
abundance: few
v_gene: TRBV7-8
CDR3aa: CASSPRPGTSGSRTDTQYF
CDR3nt: TGTGCCAGCAGCCCGCGCCCCGGGACTAGCGGGAGTAGGACAGATACGCAGTATTTT

j_gene: TRBJ2-7
d_gene: -
abundance: -
v_gene: TRBV4-2
CDR3aa: CASSQVTGGNYEQYF
CDR3nt: TGTGCCAGCAGCCAAGTTACCGGGGGCAACTACGAGCAGTACTTC

j_gene: TRBJ2-7
d_gene: -
abundance: -
v_gene: TRBV12-3/TRBV12-4
CDR3aa: CASSSMGHLREQYF
CDR3nt: TGTGCCAGCAGTTCGATGGGCCACTTACGAGAGCAGTACTTC

j_gene: TRBJ1-2
d_gene: -
abundance: -
v_gene: TRBV7-2
CDR3aa: CASSAGSYYGYTF
CDR3nt: TGTGCCAGCAGCGCCGGGTCCTACTATGGCTACACCTTC

j_gene: TRBJ2-1
d_gene: -
abundance: -
v_gene: TRBV18
CDR3aa: CASSIALRGTYNEQFF
CDR3nt: TGTGCCAGCTCAATCGCCCTCAGGGGCACCTACAATGAGCAGTTCTTC

j_gene: TRBJ2-5
d_gene: TRBD2
abundance: -
v_gene: TRBV20-1
CDR3aa: CSARGVAGGETQYF
CDR3nt: TGCAGTGCTAGAGGGGTTGCGGGAGGGGAGACCCAGTACTTC

j_gene: TRBJ2-1
d_gene: TRBD2
abundance: -
v_gene: TRBV7-6
CDR3aa: CASSPGTSSPIGQFF
CDR3nt: TGTGCCAGCAGCCCTGGGACTAGCTCCCCGATCGGGCAGTTCTTC

j_gene: TRBJ2-5
d_gene: -
abundance: -
v_gene: TRBV5-1
CDR3aa: CASSLGLEPQETQYF
CDR3nt: TGCGCCAGCAGCCTGGGACTGGAGCCGCAAGAGACCCAGTACTTC

j_gene: TRBJ2-1
d_gene: TRBD2
abundance: -
v_gene: TRBV20-1
CDR3aa: CSAREGLAGAEQFF
CDR3nt: TGCAGTGCTAGAGAGGGACTAGCGGGAGCGGAGCAGTTCTTC

j_gene: TRBJ2-3
d_gene: -
abundance: -
v_gene: TRBV7-6
CDR3aa: CASSSLPYPTDTQYF
CDR3nt: TGTGCCAGCAGCTCTTTGCCGTATCCCACAGATACGCAGTATTTT

j_gene: TRBJ1-2
d_gene: -
abundance: few
v_gene: TRBV6-5
CDR3aa: CASSLPGGGGYTF
CDR3nt: TGTGCCAGCAGTTTGCCAGGTGGAGGTGGCTACACCTTC